This entry features one T cell receptor beta chain sequence. The antigen is undetermined. Trimming stripped 3 bases from V and 12 bases from J, with 21 bases between. Germline CDR1 and CDR2: KGHSY and FQNENV. This CDR3 is built from 15 residues. The record originates from a study of cytomegalovirus exposure and HLA in healthy donors. The study's findings and limits: A classifier reportedly called cytomegalovirus status with high sensitivity and specificity. On later analysis, the bulk of CMV-associated TCR beta chains appeared to be HLA-restricted. In a later analysis, parvovirus B19, influenza, CMV and Epstein-Barr virus appeared linked to several top co-occurrence clusters. When analyzed later, a missense DCLRE1C variant was found to be linked to TCR beta V- and J-gene trimming.

Vbeta (60) and Jbeta (13) primers were used in the PCR. The protocol was immunoSEQ multiplex PCR, while the TCRdb copy is restricted to in-frame clones and leaves out a portion. The table shows about 75,000 clones, with approximately 80% occurring only once. The rearrangement links TRBV16 to TRBJ2-1; no clear D. This TCR came from a man between 65 and 85 years old in good health and CMV-seropositive. The sample consisted of PBMCs. CDR3 in amino acids: CASSHAALLTRGQFF. The CDR3 DNA is TGTGCCAGCAGCCATGCAGCCCTCCTTACCAGAGGGCAGTTCTTC.